This is a list of T cell receptor beta chains from one sample in a study of blood T cell repertoires in COVID-19. Data came from immunoSEQ multiplex PCR; TCRdb stores just in-frame clones and leaves some out. The sample lists 300,000 to 350,000 clones; about nine tenths were seen once. What was sequenced was peripheral blood. These receptors were collected from a woman in her 70s with COVID-19, enrolled during active disease. The CDR3 runs from the conserved cysteine through the conserved F or W. Each record gives: V gene, J gene, clone size, D gene, CDR3 protein. The D gene is left open where the match is weak. The size field is filled for only some rows; it gives once, few, many or a size class.

v_call: TRBV27; j_call: TRBJ1-2; clone_size: NA; d_call: TRBD1; cdr3_aa: CASSALGQGGNGYTF
v_call: TRBV15; j_call: TRBJ1-2; clone_size: NA; d_call: TRBD1; cdr3_aa: CATSRGQGAGGYTF
v_call: TRBV27; j_call: TRBJ1-2; clone_size: NA; d_call: TRBD1; cdr3_aa: CAGKTGANYGYTF
v_call: TRBV28; j_call: TRBJ1-1; clone_size: NA; d_call: NA; cdr3_aa: CASSLPLSEAFF
v_call: TRBV27; j_call: TRBJ2-2; clone_size: few; d_call: NA; cdr3_aa: CASSFTGSAGELFF
v_call: TRBV7-9; j_call: TRBJ1-6; clone_size: NA; d_call: TRBD1; cdr3_aa: CASSYTTGTENSPLHF
v_call: TRBV30; j_call: TRBJ1-5; clone_size: once; d_call: NA; cdr3_aa: CAWSLGGPSARPQHF
v_call: TRBV30; j_call: TRBJ1-1; clone_size: NA; d_call: NA; cdr3_aa: CAWTLGQGRTEAFF
v_call: TRBV7-9; j_call: TRBJ1-2; clone_size: NA; d_call: NA; cdr3_aa: CASSWGGGVGYTF
v_call: TRBV5-4; j_call: TRBJ1-3; clone_size: NA; d_call: TRBD1; cdr3_aa: CASSLGGTAGNTIYF
v_call: TRBV7-6; j_call: TRBJ1-1; clone_size: few; d_call: NA; cdr3_aa: CASSLGYPSLNTEAFF
v_call: TRBV11-1; j_call: TRBJ1-1; clone_size: NA; d_call: TRBD1; cdr3_aa: CASSLSGQYTEAFF
v_call: TRBV5-1; j_call: TRBJ2-5; clone_size: NA; d_call: NA; cdr3_aa: CASSFNLRGEETQYF
v_call: TRBV24-1; j_call: TRBJ2-7; clone_size: few; d_call: TRBD1; cdr3_aa: CATSDTTGTEQYF
v_call: TRBV5-3; j_call: TRBJ1-1; clone_size: NA; d_call: NA; cdr3_aa: CARSRDSNTEAFF